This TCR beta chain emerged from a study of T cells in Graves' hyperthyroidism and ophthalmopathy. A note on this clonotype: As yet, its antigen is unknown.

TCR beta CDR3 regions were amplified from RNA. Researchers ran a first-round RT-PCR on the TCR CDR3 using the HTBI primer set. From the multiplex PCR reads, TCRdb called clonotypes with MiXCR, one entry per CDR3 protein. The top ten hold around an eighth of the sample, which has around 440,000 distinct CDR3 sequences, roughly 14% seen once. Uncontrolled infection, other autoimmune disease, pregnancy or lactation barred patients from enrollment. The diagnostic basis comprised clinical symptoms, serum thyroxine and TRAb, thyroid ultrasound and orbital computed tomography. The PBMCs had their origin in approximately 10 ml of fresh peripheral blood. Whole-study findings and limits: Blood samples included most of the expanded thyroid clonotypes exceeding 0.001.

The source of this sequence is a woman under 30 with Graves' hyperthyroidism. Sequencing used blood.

CDR3 coding DNA: TGTGCCATCAGTGAGTCTGACGCCTATCAGCCCCAGCATTTT. Encoded protein: CAISESDAYQPQHF. The chain recombines TRBV10-3 with TRBJ1-5, with D unresolved. Germline V gene sequence: CDR1 ENHRY, CDR2 SYGVKD. V was cut by 0 bases and J by 5 bases, with 8 bases left in between. The CDR3 is made up of 14 amino acids.